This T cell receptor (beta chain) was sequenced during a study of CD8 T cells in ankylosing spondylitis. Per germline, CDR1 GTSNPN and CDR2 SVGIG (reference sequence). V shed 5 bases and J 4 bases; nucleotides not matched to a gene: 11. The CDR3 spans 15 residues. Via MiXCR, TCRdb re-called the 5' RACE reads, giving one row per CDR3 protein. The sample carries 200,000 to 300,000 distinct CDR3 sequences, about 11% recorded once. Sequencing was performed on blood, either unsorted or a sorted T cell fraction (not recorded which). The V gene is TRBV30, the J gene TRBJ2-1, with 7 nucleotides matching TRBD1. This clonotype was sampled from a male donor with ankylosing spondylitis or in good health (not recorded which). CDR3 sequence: CAWGRSDRSYNEQFF. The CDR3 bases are TGTGCCTGGGGGAGATCGGACAGGTCTTACAATGAGCAGTTCTTC. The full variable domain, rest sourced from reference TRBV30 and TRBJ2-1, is SQTIHQWPATLVQPVGSPLSLECTVEGTSNPNLYWYRQAAGRGLQLLFYSVGIGQISSEVPQNLSASRPQDRQFILSSKKLLLSDSGFYLCAWGRSDRSYNEQFFGPGTRLTVL.